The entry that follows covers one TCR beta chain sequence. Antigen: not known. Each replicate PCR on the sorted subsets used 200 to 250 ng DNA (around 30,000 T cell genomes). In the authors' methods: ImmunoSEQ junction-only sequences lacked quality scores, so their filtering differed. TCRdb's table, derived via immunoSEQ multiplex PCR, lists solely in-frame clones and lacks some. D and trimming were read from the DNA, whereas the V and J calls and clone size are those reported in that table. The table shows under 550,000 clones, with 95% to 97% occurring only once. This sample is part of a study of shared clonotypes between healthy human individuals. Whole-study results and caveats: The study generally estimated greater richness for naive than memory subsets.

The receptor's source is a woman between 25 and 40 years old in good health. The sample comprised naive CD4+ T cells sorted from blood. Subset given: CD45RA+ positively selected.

CDR3 coding DNA: TGTGCCAGCAGCCCGGACAGATTGAACACTGAAGCTTTCTTT. Translation: CASSPDRLNTEAFF. V gene TRBV7-2 combines with J gene TRBJ1-1; tentatively, D is TRBD1 (6 bases). Deletions cut 5 bases from V and 0 bases from J, with 10 bases between. CDR3 size: 14 residues. Germline CDR1 is SGHTA and CDR2 is FQGNSA.